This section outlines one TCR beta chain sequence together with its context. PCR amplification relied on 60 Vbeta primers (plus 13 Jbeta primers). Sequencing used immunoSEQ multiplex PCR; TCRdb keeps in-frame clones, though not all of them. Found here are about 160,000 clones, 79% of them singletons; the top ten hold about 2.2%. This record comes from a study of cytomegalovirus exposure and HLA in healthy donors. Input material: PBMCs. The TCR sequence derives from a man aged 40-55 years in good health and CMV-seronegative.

The CDR3 loop is CASSSSSGLNTGELFF. The CDR3 DNA reads as TGTGCCAGCAGCTCTTCTAGCGGCCTAAACACCGGGGAGCTGTTTTTT. This sequence joins TRBV7-9 and TRBJ2-2; 7 bases are shared with TRBD2. Per germline, CDR1 SEHNR and CDR2 FQNEAQ (reference sequence). Unmatched junction bases numbered 7, after V lost 4 bases and J lost 2 bases. CDR3 length: 16 amino acids.